This entry is about one T cell receptor beta chain. Its antigen remains undetermined. Base quality data are lacking; no much larger clone is found one base away. This specimen's time point label, interpreted: baseline before first vaccination. Vaccinee samples were obtained from the UK trials COV001 and COV002, which included a single-blind randomized controlled phase 2/3 trial of AZD1222 (ChAdOx1 nCoV-19) in healthy adults. For TCRbeta chain sequencing, PBMC samples were collected from trial participants at day 0 and at day 28 after the second dose. The CDR3 regions of human TCRbeta chains were analyzed by immunosequencing. The paper's processing steps were these. TCRs in the repertoires were compared against a reference library of SARS-CoV-2-specific TCRs that had been generated with the MIRA antigen-specificity platform. Breadth was defined as the fraction of unique TCRs that were SARS-CoV-2-associated, and depth was defined as the fraction of total T cells that were SARS-CoV-2-associated. Using the MIRA data, every spike-specific TCR was mapped to the spike region that the TCR reacted to and assigned to either a CD4 or a CD8 class. Log10-transformed breadth and depth values were compared by one-way ANOVA with Sidak's multiple comparisons tests. The immuneACCESS repertoire file appears here via TCRdb, limited to in-frame rearrangements. These files lack a portion of the clones; in checked studies, under half of the deficit traces to unresolved V genes, and the cause of the others is not known. From that table come the V and J calls and clone size; the DNA was used to work out D and trimming. In this sample the table shows 130,000 to 150,000 clones, roughly 90% of which occur a single time. The top ten clones comprise 1.5% to 2% of the sample.

The source of the sample is a study of T cell responses to AZD1222 COVID-19 vaccine (dated by TCRdb to the early 2020s). Background on the whole study: AZD1222 recipients with second doses at about 4 weeks or about 12 weeks were pooled, because spike-specific TCR depth and breadth did not differ between schedules. Trial participants were enrolled into age subgroups of 18-55, 56-69 and 70-plus years, which contained roughly 140, 27 and 60 TCR-sequenced participants, respectively. A total of under 250 trial participants underwent TCR sequencing, of whom approximately 200 had received two doses of AZD1222 and some 25 had received two doses of the MenACWY control vaccine. The study at large found these results: Spike-specific TCR breadth and depth rose significantly after two AZD1222 doses compared with day 0 and with MenACWY recipients. Because no day 14 peak-response samples were available, the repertoires could be characterized only after the peak T cell response. The vaccine-associated CD4 TCRs covered the entire spike protein, and the dominant responses fell in regions 160-218 and 743-854. Nearly half of unique spike-specific TCRs reportedly recognized epitopes outside regions mutated in the B.1.351 and B.1.1.7 variants. Participants were mostly white British, with more females than males. The authors suggested clonal diversity may have been underestimated. Conclusions about previously exposed vaccinees were limited because only six AZD1222 recipients were SARS-CoV-2 seropositive at baseline. In the small 56-69-year group, the increase in depth fell short of significance, most likely because of low power.

Cut back by 1 base and 10 bases, the V and J ends lie 10 bases apart. Including the terminal cysteine and phenylalanine, the CDR3 comprises 12 residues. Only CDR3 DNA is held: 36 bases, read in frame from base 1. The TCR sequence derives from an adult in good health. The sequence is built from TRBV12-3 or TRBV12-4 and TRBJ1-1; the D gene is perhaps TRBD1, from 5 matching bases. The input for sequencing was peripheral blood, taken on day 0 of AZD1222 vaccination. In nucleotide form, the sequence is TGTGCCAGCAGTTTAGTTGGGGGGGGAGCTTTCTTT. This yields the protein CASSLVGGGAFF.